Listed below are T cell receptor beta chains from one sample, sequenced in a study of T-cell memory formation after mild COVID-19. TCRdb re-derived calls from the 5' RACE reads in MiXCR, one entry per CDR3 protein. The profile shows over 450,000 distinct CDR3 sequences, over 20% of them singletons. The sample was PBMCs or a T cell subset sorted from them (not recorded which). These receptors were collected from an adult woman who had mild COVID-19 (a few samples of this study predate the infection). Cell type and time point are not known. The CDR3 runs from the conserved cysteine through the conserved F or W. The D gene is left open where the match is weak. Rows may omit the clone size; those that give it use once, few, many or a size class.

size,J,V,D,DNA,CDR3
few,TRBJ2-4,TRBV9,NA,TGTGCCAGCAGCGTAGGCCCCGGTTTCGAAGACATTCAGTACTTC,CASSVGPGFEDIQYF
few,TRBJ2-1,TRBV5-1,TRBD2,TGCGCCAGCACCCCGAATTCTAAACTAGCGGGAGGGCCTATTTCCTACAATGAGCAGTTCTTC,CASTPNSKLAGGPISYNEQFF
NA,TRBJ2-1,TRBV9,TRBD2,TGTGCCAGCAGCGTAAGGGGCGGGGGGGCCACCGATGAGCAGTTCTTC,CASSVRGGGATDEQFF
few,TRBJ2-1,TRBV21-1,NA,TGTGCCAGCAGCAGACCAGGGATCTTCAATGAGCAGTTCTTC,CASSRPGIFNEQFF
NA,TRBJ2-1,TRBV6-2/TRBV6-3,NA,TGTGCCAGCAGCCTCGGACGGCACCGGGACGCGGGGAATGAGCAGTTCTTC,CASSLGRHRDAGNEQFF
few,TRBJ2-3,TRBV19,TRBD1,TGTGCCAGTAGTAGAGGGACAGGGGGCAGGAGCACAGATACGCAGTATTTT,CASSRGTGGRSTDTQYF
many,TRBJ1-5,TRBV5-5,TRBD1,TGTGCCAGCAGCTCCGGGACAGGGGGTTCGGGCAATCAGCCCCAGCATTTT,CASSSGTGGSGNQPQHF
NA,TRBJ1-1,TRBV4-3,NA,TGCGCCAGCAGCCGAACCGAAGGGGGGTCAGACACGAACGCTGAAGCTTTCTTT,CASSRTEGGSDTNAEAFF
NA,TRBJ2-7,TRBV5-1,TRBD2,TGCGCCAGCAGCAAGTCCGGGACTACCTACGAGCAGTACTTC,CASSKSGTTYEQYF
NA,TRBJ2-5,TRBV3-1,TRBD1,TGTGCCAGCAGCCATGCCGGGACAGGGGGACAAGAGACCCAGTACTTC,CASSHAGTGGQETQYF
few,TRBJ1-5,TRBV3-1,NA,TGTGCCAGCAGCAGAGTATATAGCAATCAGCCCCAGCATTTT,CASSRVYSNQPQHF
NA,TRBJ2-1,TRBV29-1,NA,TGCAGCGTTGAAGATAAAATCGTCCCGACAACGGCAGGCGGTGAGCAGTTCTTC,CSVEDKIVPTTAGGEQFF
NA,TRBJ2-7,TRBV5-1,NA,TGCGCCAGCAGCTTCACAGGACGCTCCTACGAGCAGTACTTC,CASSFTGRSYEQYF
NA,TRBJ1-3,TRBV15,NA,TGTGCCACCAGCAGCAACGACAGGTGGCGAAACACCATATATTTT,CATSSNDRWRNTIYF
many,TRBJ2-1,TRBV9,TRBD2,TGTGCCAGCAGCCCCCAAGAGCCGGGACTAGTCGGGGAGCAGTTCTTC,CASSPQEPGLVGEQFF
few,TRBJ2-3,TRBV4-2,NA,TGTGCCAGCAGCCAAGTTGGGGGGGCGTACACAGATACGCAGTATTTT,CASSQVGGAYTDTQYF
few,TRBJ2-2,TRBV4-1,NA,TGCGCCAGCAGCCAAGGCCAACAGCCCCGGGAGCTGTTTTTT,CASSQGQQPRELFF
few,TRBJ2-3,TRBV20-1,NA,TGCAGTGCGAAGAGGGCGATTTCTAGCACAGATACGCAGTATTTT,CSAKRAISSTDTQYF